This note documents a single TCR beta chain sequence. Its antigen is not identified. The authors ran the immunoSEQ assay, v3.0, at survey level. Assay used: immunoSEQ multiplex PCR; TCRdb lists only in-frame clones, some missing. The sample shows 30,000 to 40,000 clones, about four fifths of them seen only once. The sample comes from a study of long-term antiretroviral therapy in people with HIV. Cryopreserved PBMC samples of about 0.9-10 million cells were used for DNA extraction. The V end lost 1 base, the J end lost 9 bases, and 17 bases lay between the germline ends. The germline V gene encodes CDR1 SGHRS and CDR2 YFSETQ. The CDR3 is 15 amino acids. Study-wide findings and caveats: The clones with expansion before ART were dominant in the repertoire at all time points. HIV repertoires spanned tighter CDR3 length ranges than controls did.

Sample: unsorted PBMCs, taken 3 years after starting antiretroviral therapy. The chain recombines TRBV5-1 with TRBJ2-1, with D possibly being TRBD1 (6 bases). The TCR comes from a man over 45 with HIV. CDR3 amino acids: CASSLFTGSNGEQFF. The CDR3 coding sequence is TGCGCCAGCAGCTTGTTCACAGGGTCAAATGGTGAGCAGTTCTTC.